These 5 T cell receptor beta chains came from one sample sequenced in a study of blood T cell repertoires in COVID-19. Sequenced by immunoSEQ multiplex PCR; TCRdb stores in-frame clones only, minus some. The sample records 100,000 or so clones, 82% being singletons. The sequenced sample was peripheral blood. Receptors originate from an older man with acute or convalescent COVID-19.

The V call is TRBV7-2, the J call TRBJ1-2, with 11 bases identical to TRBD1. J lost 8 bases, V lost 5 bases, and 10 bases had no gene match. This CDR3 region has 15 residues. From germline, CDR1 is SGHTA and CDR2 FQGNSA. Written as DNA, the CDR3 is TGTGCCAGCAGCCCACGGACAGGGGGCGACAGGGGCTACACCTTC. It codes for CASSPRTGGDRGYTF.

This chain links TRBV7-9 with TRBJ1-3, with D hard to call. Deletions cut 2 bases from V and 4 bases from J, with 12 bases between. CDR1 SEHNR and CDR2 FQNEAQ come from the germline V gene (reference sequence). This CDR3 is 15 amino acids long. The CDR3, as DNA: TGTGCCAGCAGCTTAAGAACAGCCGAAGGAAACACCATATATTTT. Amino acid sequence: CASSLRTAEGNTIYF.

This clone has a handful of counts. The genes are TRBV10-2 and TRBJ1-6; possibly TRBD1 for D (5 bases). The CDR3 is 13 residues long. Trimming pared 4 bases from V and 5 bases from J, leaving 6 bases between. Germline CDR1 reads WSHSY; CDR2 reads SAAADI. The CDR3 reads CASSATDNSPLHF. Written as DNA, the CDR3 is TGCGCCAGCAGTGCGACAGATAATTCACCCCTCCACTTT.

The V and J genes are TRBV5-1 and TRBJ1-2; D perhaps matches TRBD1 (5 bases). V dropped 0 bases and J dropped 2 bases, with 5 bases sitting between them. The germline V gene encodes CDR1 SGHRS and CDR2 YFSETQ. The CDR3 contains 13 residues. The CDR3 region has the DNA TGCGCCAGCAGCTTGGGACAGAACTATGGCTACACCTTC. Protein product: CASSLGQNYGYTF.

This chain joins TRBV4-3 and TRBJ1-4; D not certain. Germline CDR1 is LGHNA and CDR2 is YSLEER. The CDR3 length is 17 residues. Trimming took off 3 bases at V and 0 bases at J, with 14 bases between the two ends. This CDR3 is CASSHLKNGATNEKLFF. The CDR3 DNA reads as TGCGCCAGCAGCCACCTTAAAAACGGTGCAACTAATGAAAAACTGTTTTTT.